The 26 T cell receptor beta chains in this list originate from one sample, sequenced in a study of T cell changes during pregnancy in multiple sclerosis. The protocol was immunoSEQ multiplex PCR, while the TCRdb copy is restricted to in-frame clones and leaves out a portion. Among some 20,000 clones, over 85% were seen once, and the ten largest hold 5.3%. Sequenced material: CD8+ T cells from peripheral blood mononuclear cells, taken in the second trimester of pregnancy. The source is a female donor in good health, enrolled as a control in a pregnancy study.

The V call is TRBV2, the J call TRBJ1-6; perhaps TRBD1 as D (5 bases). V lost 6 bases and J lost 6, with 12 bases in between. The CDR3 sequence is 14 residues long. From germline, CDR1 is SNHLY and CDR2 FYNNEI. In DNA, the CDR3 is TGTGCCAGCAGGGGGGAGGGGATTAATTCACCCCTCCACTTT. Translating gives CASRGEGINSPLHF.

The genes are TRBV28 and TRBJ1-6; D remains ambiguous. CDR1 and CDR2 (germline): MDHEN, SYDVKM. V was pared by 1 base and J by 1 base, with 8 bases between. The CDR3 spans 16 residues. CDR3 DNA: TGTGCCAGCAGTTTATCTGCGGATTCCTATAATTCACCCCTCCACTTT. As protein: CASSLSADSYNSPLHF.

The V gene is TRBV7-9, the J gene TRBJ1-2; 7 bases line up with TRBD1. Germline loops: CDR1 SEHNR, CDR2 FQNEAQ (reference sequence). Trimming removed 3 bases from V and 8 bases from J; junction bases left unmatched: 6. CDR3 length: 13 residues. The CDR3 region has the DNA TGTGCCAGCAGCTTGGGGACAGCCCCGGGCTACACCTTC. Its translation: CASSLGTAPGYTF.

This sequence joins TRBV7-3 and TRBJ2-5, with a weak D call TRBD2 (5 bases). The CDR3 runs to 14 residues. V was clipped by 6 bases and J by 5 bases, with 16 bases between them. CDR1 and CDR2 (germline): SGHTA, FQGTGA. As DNA, the CDR3 is TGTGCCAGCAGTCCACCCGGGCGGGCGGAGACCCAGTACTTC. This gives the protein CASSPPGRAETQYF.

The chain joins TRBV30 to TRBJ2-1; tentative D call: TRBD1 (5 bases). There are 13 residues in the CDR3. Germline CDR1 GTSNPN, CDR2 SVGIG (reference sequence). V was pared by 0 bases and J by 8 bases, with 11 bases between. The DNA of the CDR3 is TGTGCCTGGAGTGTAGGGGCTATCCATGAGCAGTTCTTC. Its protein product is CAWSVGAIHEQFF.

V usage is TRBV6-5 and J usage is TRBJ1-2; D unclear. Trimming took 0 bases from V and 4 from J, leaving 15 bases between them. The CDR3 loop spans 16 amino acids. Germline V gene sequence: CDR1 MNHEY, CDR2 SVGAGI. The CDR3 loop reads CASSYSSPIGVYGYTF. CDR3 in DNA: TGTGCCAGCAGTTACTCTAGTCCCATCGGGGTCTATGGCTACACCTTC.

Only one count was recorded for this clone. The J gene is TRBJ2-7, the V gene TRBV9, with 14 nucleotides matching TRBD2. Germline values: CDR1 SGDLS, CDR2 YYNGEE. The CDR3 is made up of 15 amino acids. V shed 0 bases, J shed 6 bases, and the junction held 2 bases outside the gene matches. CDR3 sequence (DNA): TGTGCCAGCAGCGTAGGACTAGCGGGGGGGCTCGAGCAGTACTTC. Amino acids: CASSVGLAGGLEQYF.

Note on this clone: One end of the junction does not line up with germline, which may come from a read error. The V call is TRBV2, the J call TRBJ1-5, with 9 bases that match TRBD1. Germline CDR1 and CDR2: SNHLY and FYNNEI. This CDR3 has 15 amino acids. CDR3 sequence reads: CASSQGQGSNQPQHF. DNA of the CDR3: TGTGCCAGCAGTCAGGGACAGGGAAGCAACCAGCCCCAGCATTTT.

V and J are TRBV11-2 and TRBJ2-7, with D perhaps TRBD1 (6 bases). From germline, CDR1 is SGHAT and CDR2 FQNNGV. V lost 5 bases, J lost 2 bases, and 13 bases lay in between. The length of the CDR3 is 14 residues. CDR3: CASSLPWGPYEQYF. The CDR3 DNA reads as TGTGCCAGCAGCCTCCCCTGGGGGCCCTACGAGCAGTACTTC.

The chain employs TRBV7-9 and TRBJ2-1, with no clear D. Germline V gives CDR1 SEHNR, CDR2 FQNEAQ (reference sequence). V was shortened by 7 bases and J by 5 bases, with 9 bases between the two germline ends. The CDR3 runs to 12 residues. CDR3: CASTNTNNEQFF. The CDR3 nucleotides read TGTGCCAGCACGAACACGAACAATGAGCAGTTCTTC.

The chain employs TRBV30 and TRBJ2-1; no firm D call. The CDR3 is made up of 11 amino acids. The V gene lost 0 bases and the J gene lost 10 bases, with 7 bases spanning the gap. Germline V gene lookup returns CDR1 GTSNPN and CDR2 SVGIG (reference sequence). DNA for the CDR3: TGTGCCTGGAGTGTCATTCGGGAGCAGTTCTTC. Translation gives CAWSVIREQFF.

This clone was seen a single time. CDR3 protein: CAIGPSGTYNEQFF. The CDR3 region has the DNA TGTGCCATCGGTCCTAGCGGTACCTACAATGAGCAGTTCTTC. V gene TRBV10-3 combines with J gene TRBJ2-1, with 7 nucleotides matching TRBD2. The germline V gene has CDR1 ENHRY and CDR2 SYGVKD. The CDR3 contains 14 residues. Losses at the gene ends were 8 bases for V and 2 bases for J; bases not matched to a gene: 6.

The rearrangement joins TRBV28 to TRBJ2-6; TRBD2 might be the D (6 bases). The CDR3 is 18 amino acids. Germline values: CDR1 MDHEN, CDR2 SYDVKM. The germline V and J ends were trimmed by 3 bases and 4 bases, with 19 bases remaining between them. The CDR3 loop is CASSFAISGEVGANVLTF. The CDR3 region has the DNA TGTGCCAGCAGTTTTGCCATTAGCGGTGAGGTGGGGGCCAACGTCCTGACTTTC.

The chain has TRBV6-4 and TRBJ1-1; D gene ambiguous. This CDR3 has 13 amino acids. CDR1 MRHNA and CDR2 SNTAGT come from the germline V gene. The V end was cut by 4 bases, the J end by 0 bases, with 6 bases between. CDR3 DNA sequence: TGTGCCAGCAGTGCCCAATTGAACACTGAAGCTTTCTTT. Residues: CASSAQLNTEAFF.

The chain uses TRBV4-3 and TRBJ2-5; 9 bases map to TRBD2. Trimming took 0 bases from V and 4 from J; bases not matched to a gene: 3. Germline values: CDR1 LGHNA, CDR2 YSLEER. The CDR3 is made up of 15 amino acids. As DNA, the CDR3 is TGCGCCAGCAGCCAAGATATACTAGCGGGAGAGACCCAGTACTTC. The encoded protein is CASSQDILAGETQYF.

J is TRBJ2-5 and V is TRBV28; 10 bases line up with TRBD1. V lost 5 bases to trimming and J lost 4 bases; unmatched junction nucleotides: 7. The germline CDR1 and CDR2 sequences are MDHEN and SYDVKM. The CDR3 runs 15 residues. CDR3 sequence: CASSPGQGVGETQYF. CDR3 in DNA: TGTGCCAGCAGTCCCGGACAGGGGGTGGGAGAGACCCAGTACTTC.

The chain has TRBV11-3 and TRBJ2-1; 9 nucleotides match TRBD2. J gave up 4 bases and V 6 bases, and 4 bases lay outside the gene matches. From germline, CDR1 is SGHNT and CDR2 YENEEA. The CDR3 runs 14 residues. The CDR3 coding sequence is TGTGCCAGCAGGGCGGGAGGGCTTTACAATGAGCAGTTCTTC. It is translated as CASRAGGLYNEQFF. Filled out from reference TRBV11-3 and TRBJ2-1, the complete variable domain reads EAGVVQSPRYKIIEKKQPVAFWCNPISGHNTLYWYLQNLGQGPELLIRYENEEAVDDSQLPKDRFSAERLKGVDSTLKIQPAELGDSAVYLCASRAGGLYNEQFFGPGTRLTVL.

The chain uses TRBV4-3 and TRBJ2-1; 9 nucleotides line up with TRBD2. J lost 0 bases, V lost 3 bases, and 12 bases had no gene match. Germline lookup yields CDR1 LGHNA and CDR2 YSLEER. The CDR3 sequence is 19 residues long. In DNA form, the CDR3 reads TGCGCCAGCAGCCAGCGAGTAGCGGGAGATTCAGGCTCCTACAATGAGCAGTTCTTC. Protein product: CASSQRVAGDSGSYNEQFF.

The V gene is TRBV7-2, the J gene TRBJ2-7, with 8 bases matching TRBD1. This CDR3 region has 14 residues. Trimming removed 5 bases from V and 5 bases from J; junction bases left unmatched: 8. Germline V lookup: CDR1 SGHTA, CDR2 FQGNSA. CDR3 residues: CASSPTGARHEQYF. CDR3 sequence (DNA): TGTGCCAGCAGCCCGACAGGGGCCCGTCACGAGCAGTACTTC.

V usage is TRBV5-8 and J usage is TRBJ1-5; 7 bases are a match to TRBD1. Germline V lookup: CDR1 SGHTS, CDR2 YDEGEE. V trimming: 6 bases; J trimming: 6 bases; junction bases outside the gene matches: 6. This CDR3 is 13 amino acids long. The CDR3 nucleotides read TGTGCCAGCACCCAGGGGGAGCTTCAGCCCCAGCATTTT. Amino acids: CASTQGELQPQHF.

This clone was seen only a few times. This chain connects TRBV27 to TRBJ1-1; TRBD1 is a possible D gene (5 bases). V shed 3 bases and J shed 1 base, with 6 bases lying between them. From germline, CDR1 is MNHEY and CDR2 SMNVEV (reference sequence). The CDR3 contains 13 residues. CDR3 residues: CASSLGGNTEAFF. CDR3 sequence (DNA): TGTGCCAGCAGTTTGGGGGGGAACACTGAAGCTTTCTTT.

V and J are TRBV28 and TRBJ2-1; D gene uncertain. Germline V gene lookup returns CDR1 MDHEN and CDR2 SYDVKM. The V end was cut by 5 bases, the J end by 0 bases, with 14 bases between. The CDR3 contains 16 residues. The DNA of the CDR3 is TGTGCCAGCAGTCTATCAGACTGGAGCTCCTACAATGAGCAGTTCTTC. Translation: CASSLSDWSSYNEQFF.

As to this clone: This CDR3 is also generated by other DNA sequences in the sample. This chain uses TRBV2 with TRBJ1-5, with 8 bases that match TRBD1. The CDR3 is 15 residues long. Germline V gives CDR1 SNHLY, CDR2 FYNNEI. V lost 5 bases to trimming and J lost 6 bases; unmatched junction nucleotides: 9. CDR3 DNA sequence: TGTGCCAGCAGTACGGACAGGGCTCCGAGTCAGCCCCAGCATTTT. Translation gives CASSTDRAPSQPQHF.

V usage is TRBV25-1 and J usage is TRBJ1-2; D is unclear. The CDR3 covers 15 residues. The ends were cut back, 4 bases at V and 0 bases at J, with 12 bases in the middle. Germline values: CDR1 MGHDK, CDR2 SYGVNS. This CDR3 reads CASSGWADSNYGYTF. The CDR3, as DNA: TGTGCCAGCAGTGGTTGGGCTGATTCTAACTATGGCTACACCTTC.

V usage is TRBV29-1 and J usage is TRBJ2-7; D perhaps matches TRBD1 (5 bases). The CDR3 spans 18 residues. Germline CDR1 is SQVTM and CDR2 is ANQGSEA. Between the trimmed V and J ends, which lost 6 bases and 0 bases, there was a span of 27 bases. The CDR3 nucleotides are TGCAGCGTCGGCGACCTGGTGGACCAGGGCCGGAGCTCCTACGAGCAGTACTTC. Translation gives CSVGDLVDQGRSSYEQYF.

The genes are TRBV19 and TRBJ2-7; maybe TRBD2 (7 bases). V lost 5 bases, J lost 3 bases, and 17 bases lay in between. This CDR3 has 15 residues. CDR1 and CDR2 (germline): LNHDA, SQIVND (reference sequence). The CDR3 sequence is CASSQSGGDNYEQYF. The CDR3 region has the DNA TGTGCCAGTAGTCAGTCGGGGGGCGATAACTACGAGCAGTACTTC.